The 20 T cell receptor beta chains given below trace back to one sample, sequenced in a study of T cells after yellow fever vaccination (dated by TCRdb to about 2019). The protocol used for the library was 5' RACE. This sample was sequenced with an Illumina HiSeq 2500. Using fastp at Q25 and MiXCR, TCRdb reprocessed the public reads and kept productive beta chains. One record per CDR3 amino acid sequence lists the most common genes and DNA. The sample table lists tens of thousands of distinct CDR3 sequences, approximately 7.5% of them with a count of one. Of the sample, roughly two fifths is held by the ten largest clones. The sample's treatment or condition label, in plain terms: live attenuated yellow fever vaccine strain. The sequenced sample was CD8+ T cells sorted from PBMCs, obtained on the day of the yellow fever booster vaccination. These receptors all come from a man aged 25-45 years who received the YFV17D yellow fever vaccine.

The chain links TRBV6-4 to TRBJ2-7; D is perhaps TRBD2 (5 bases). V lost 3 bases to trimming and J lost 4 bases, with 13 bases between them. Per germline, CDR1 MRHNA and CDR2 SNTAGT. CDR3 length: 14 amino acids. The CDR3 protein is CASSEGGPSYEQYF. CDR3 coding DNA: TGTGCCAGCAGTGAAGGCGGGCCTTCATACGAGCAGTACTTC.

The rearrangement uses TRBV7-2 and TRBJ2-1; 7 nucleotides align to TRBD2. Trimming at V came to 3 bases and at J to 3 bases, leaving 2 bases not matched to a gene. The germline gives CDR1 SGHTA, CDR2 FQGNSA. The CDR3 loop spans 14 amino acids. CDR3 region: CASSFPGGYNEQFF. The CDR3 DNA follows: TGTGCCAGCAGCTTCCCGGGAGGCTACAATGAGCAGTTCTTC.

This clonotype was counted a few times. The chain combines TRBV4-3 with TRBJ2-3; 8 nucleotides match TRBD2. The CDR3 runs to 18 residues. Germline CDR1 reads LGHNA; CDR2 reads YSLEER. The ends lost 0 bases at V and 1 base at J; junction bases unmatched: 9. The CDR3 region has the DNA TGCGCCAGCAGCCAAGATCGATCGGGAGCGGGAGGCACAGATACGCAGTATTTT. As protein: CASSQDRSGAGGTDTQYF.

There are many counts of this clonotype. The chain links TRBV9 to TRBJ2-1, with D perhaps TRBD2 (5 bases). The germline CDR1 and CDR2 sequences are SGDLS and YYNGEE. V was cut by 0 bases and J by 8 bases, with 18 bases left in between. CDR3 length equals 16 residues. CDR3 bases: TGTGCCAGCAGCGTAGCAGCGAGCGGCCCTAGGTATGAGCAGTTCTTC. The encoded protein is CASSVAASGPRYEQFF.

Worth noting for this clonotype: A much larger clone lies a single base off, so this may be a read error. This chain joins TRBV20-1 and TRBJ2-7; TRBD2 agrees at 8 bases. The length of the CDR3 is 12 residues. The germline CDR1 and CDR2 sequences are DFQATT and SNEGSKA (reference sequence). The DNA for the CDR3 is TGCATGGGGCGGGAGGATACCTACGAGCAGTACTTC. It translates to CMGREDTYEQYF.

V gene TRBV15 combines with J gene TRBJ2-7, with D maybe TRBD2 (6 bases). Trimming removed 5 bases at V and 0 bases at J, with 17 bases between. Looked up from germline, CDR1 is LNHNV and CDR2 is YYDKDF (reference sequence). The CDR3 length is 16 residues. The CDR3 here is CATSEPFGGLSYEQYF. The CDR3 nucleotides read TGTGCCACCAGCGAGCCCTTCGGGGGACTCTCCTACGAGCAGTACTTC.

The chain carries TRBV29-1 and TRBJ2-7; 9 nucleotides match TRBD2. This CDR3 contains 15 residues. Unmatched junction bases numbered 12, after V lost 2 bases and J lost 7 bases. Germline-derived CDR1 and CDR2 are SQVTM and ANQGSEA. The CDR3 DNA is TGCAGCGTTGAAACTACTCGCGGGAGGGCCGGTGAGCAGTACTTC. Amino acids: CSVETTRGRAGEQYF.

The V gene is TRBV6-5, the J gene TRBJ1-4; 8 bases match TRBD1. J was trimmed by 13 bases and V by 0 bases; bases with no gene match: 10. The CDR3 runs to 15 residues. CDR1 is MNHEY and CDR2 is SVGAGI in the germline V gene. The CDR3 nucleotides read TGTGCCAGCAGTTACTCTCGGACAGGGCGTGGTGGACTGTTTTTT. Protein: CASSYSRTGRGGLFF.

The chain employs TRBV7-2 and TRBJ2-1, with a weak D call TRBD1 (5 bases). Germline V gene sequence: CDR1 SGHTA, CDR2 FQGNSA. V was clipped by 1 base and J by 8 bases, with 6 bases between them. CDR3 length equals 12 residues. CDR3 in amino acids: CASSLEGDEQFF. The CDR3 DNA reads TGTGCCAGCAGCTTAGAAGGGGATGAGCAGTTCTTC.

The table lists this clonotype with a few counts. The chain carries TRBV6-2 or TRBV6-3 and TRBJ2-1; TRBD2 aligns across 9 bases. Looked up from germline, CDR1 is MNHEY and CDR2 is SVGEGT. The ends lost 6 bases at V and 6 bases at J; junction bases unmatched: 6. The length of the CDR3 is 14 residues. The DNA for the CDR3 is TGTGCCAGCAGGGTTAGCGGGAGTCGCAATGAGCAGTTCTTC. Protein: CASRVSGSRNEQFF.

The table lists this clonotype with a few counts. The rearrangement links TRBV28 to TRBJ2-6; D gene uncertain. V was trimmed by 4 bases and J by 4 bases, leaving 11 bases between them. The CDR3 is 15 residues long. Germline values: CDR1 MDHEN, CDR2 SYDVKM. The CDR3 coding sequence is TGTGCCAGCAGTTCAGCTCCCGTAGGGGCCAACGTCCTGACTTTC. As protein: CASSSAPVGANVLTF.

The chain links TRBV30 to TRBJ1-2; D may be TRBD1 (6 bases). CDR3 length: 14 amino acids. Germline assignment: CDR1 GTSNPN and CDR2 SVGIG (reference sequence). V was trimmed by 2 bases and J by 4 bases, leaving 14 bases between them. In DNA, the CDR3 is TGTGCCTGGAGTACAGGGAACCTTTTCTATGGCTACACCTTC. Residues: CAWSTGNLFYGYTF.

This clonotype was seen a few times. The chain employs TRBV5-6 and TRBJ1-1; the D is unclear. V was clipped by 0 bases and J by 8 bases, with 8 bases between them. There are 12 residues in the CDR3. Germline V gene sequence: CDR1 SGHDT, CDR2 YYEEEE. The CDR3 nucleotides read TGTGCCAGCAGCTTGGAAGGCCAGGAAGCTTTCTTT. It translates to CASSLEGQEAFF.

This clonotype has a handful of counts. The rearrangement uses TRBV7-6 and TRBJ2-2; 7 positions agree with TRBD2. The CDR3 spans 17 residues. CDR1 and CDR2 (germline): SGHVS, FNYEAQ. J gave up 0 bases and V 3 bases, and 7 bases lay outside the gene matches. The CDR3 loop reads CASSLGGGSSNTGELFF. The CDR3, as DNA: TGTGCCAGCAGCTTGGGCGGCGGGAGTTCGAACACCGGGGAGCTGTTTTTT.

This clonotype was counted many times. This chain uses TRBV12-3 or TRBV12-4 with TRBJ2-1; TRBD2 is a possible D gene (5 bases). The CDR3 is 15 residues long. Trimming removed 4 bases at V and 4 bases at J, with 14 bases between. The CDR3 is CASSSPARGYNEQFF. Here the CDR3 DNA reads TGTGCCAGCAGTTCGCCGGCCCGGGGTTACAATGAGCAGTTCTTC.

In this sample, this clonotype turned up a few times. CDR3 nucleotides: TGTGCCACCAGTGATCCCCTAGCGGGAGTTACGAGTGAGCAGTTCTTC. The encoded protein is CATSDPLAGVTSEQFF. This rearrangement joins TRBV24-1 to TRBJ2-1; 10 bases are shared with TRBD2. J was trimmed by 9 bases and V by 3 bases; bases with no gene match: 10. Germline CDR1 reads KGHDR; CDR2 reads SFDVKD. CDR3 size: 16 residues.

The V and J genes are TRBV24-1 and TRBJ2-1; D is possibly TRBD1 or TRBD2 (5 bases each). With 0 bases removed from V and 9 bases from J, the gap between germline ends came to 23 bases. Germline V gives CDR1 KGHDR, CDR2 SFDVKD. The CDR3 is made up of 18 amino acids. As DNA, the CDR3 is TGTGCCACCAGTGATTTGGACCCCGGGACGGTTTCATCTGTTGAGCAGTTCTTC. Translated: CATSDLDPGTVSSVEQFF.

This chain links TRBV27 with TRBJ2-7; 9 bases are a match to TRBD2. The V gene end was trimmed by 7 bases and the J gene end by 4 bases; junction bases not matched to a gene: 14. Germline CDR1 reads MNHEY; CDR2 reads SMNVEV (reference sequence). CDR3 length equals 16 residues. DNA of the CDR3: TGTGCCAGCAAACACGGGATGGCTAGCGGGAATTACGAGCAGTACTTC. Translated: CASKHGMASGNYEQYF.

This chain joins TRBV10-2 and TRBJ2-1; no firm D call. Trimming stripped 0 bases from V and 8 bases from J, with 14 bases between. CDR1 and CDR2 (germline): WSHSY, SAAADI. This CDR3 has 15 amino acids. CDR3 amino acids: CASSESLSLLDEQFF. CDR3 sequence (DNA): TGCGCCAGCAGTGAGTCGTTGTCTCTACTGGATGAGCAGTTCTTC.

This clonotype was recorded a few times. This chain connects TRBV6-2 or TRBV6-3 to TRBJ2-3; D is possibly TRBD1 (7 bases). Trimming took off 5 bases at V and 3 bases at J, with 12 bases between the two ends. Per the germline V gene, CDR1 is MNHEY and CDR2 is SVGEGT. CDR3 size: 14 residues. The CDR3 reads CASSPRGETDTQYF. Here the CDR3 DNA reads TGTGCCAGCAGTCCCAGGGGGGAGACAGATACGCAGTATTTT.